The 24 T cell receptor beta chains given below trace back to one sample, sequenced in a study of T-cell memory formation after mild COVID-19. TCRdb fed the 5' RACE reads into MiXCR, producing one record per CDR3 protein. This sample has around 150,000 distinct CDR3 sequences, with roughly 31% found just once. The sequencing sample was made of PBMCs or a T cell subset sorted from them (not recorded which). These receptors came from an adult woman who had mild COVID-19 (a few samples of this study predate the infection). Cell type and time point are not known.

This clonotype was observed a handful of times. The chain joins TRBV29-1 to TRBJ1-5; D remains unclear. The germline CDR1 and CDR2 sequences are SQVTM and ANQGSEA. V was cut by 8 bases and J by 2 bases, with 13 bases left in between. The CDR3 loop spans 13 amino acids. This CDR3 reads CSSRGKGNQPQHF. DNA of the CDR3: TGCAGCTCGAGAGGGAAGGGCAATCAGCCCCAGCATTTT.

The V and J genes are TRBV11-1 and TRBJ2-1, with TRBD2 matching 7 bases. The V gene's germline CDR1 is SGHAT and CDR2 FQDESV (reference sequence). This CDR3 has 15 amino acids. V was pared by 4 bases and J by 6 bases, with 9 bases of the junction left unmatched. The CDR3 here is CASSSKGTTLNEQFF. In nucleotides, the CDR3 is TGTGCCAGCAGCTCTAAAGGGACTACCCTCAATGAGCAGTTCTTC.

This clonotype was counted once. The chain is built from TRBV27 and TRBJ1-5; D remains ambiguous. Trimming cost V 6 bases and J 3 bases, with 12 bases left between them. Germline V CDR1 and CDR2: MNHEY, SMNVEV (reference sequence). This CDR3 spans 14 amino acids. The CDR3 nucleotides are TGTGCCAGCAGATGGGAGCCGATCAATCAGCCCCAGCATTTT. Protein: CASRWEPINQPQHF.

This chain joins TRBV7-9 and TRBJ2-1, with D possibly TRBD1 on 5 matching bases. V was clipped by 2 bases and J by 1 base, with 12 bases between them. The CDR3 length is 16 residues. The germline V gene encodes CDR1 SEHNR and CDR2 FQNEAQ (reference sequence). The CDR3 DNA follows: TGTGCCAGCAGCTTAAGGGCAGGGCCTTCCTACAATGAGCAGTTCTTC. This translates into CASSLRAGPSYNEQFF.

The chain is built from TRBV7-2 and TRBJ1-2; 7 bases fit TRBD1. In germline, CDR1 is SGHTA, CDR2 FQGNSA. The CDR3 totals 13 residues. V shed 3 bases and J 4 bases; nucleotides not matched to a gene: 2. CDR3 coding DNA: TGTGCCAGCAGCTTGGACAGGACCTATGGCTACACCTTC. Its translation is CASSLDRTYGYTF.

The rearrangement uses TRBV9 and TRBJ2-2; the D gene is possibly TRBD2 (5 bases). The CDR3 is made up of 16 amino acids. The germline V and J ends were trimmed by 3 bases and 4 bases, with 16 bases remaining between them. Germline CDR1 and CDR2: SGDLS and YYNGEE. For the CDR3, the DNA is TGTGCCAGCAGCGCGTCGGGGTGGCAGGCCACCGGGGAGCTGTTTTTT. It is translated as CASSASGWQATGELFF.

The V and J genes are TRBV12-3 or TRBV12-4 and TRBJ2-5; no clear D. The length of the CDR3 is 13 residues. Between the trimmed V and J ends, which lost 5 bases and 5 bases, there was a span of 12 bases. CDR3 nucleotides: TGTGCCAGCAGTCTGACCCGGGTCGAGACCCAGTACTTC. As protein: CASSLTRVETQYF.

This chain links TRBV27 with TRBJ2-1; a possible D gene is TRBD1 (6 bases). V was cut by 6 bases and J by 2 bases, with 17 bases left in between. This CDR3 region has 16 residues. Germline CDR1 and CDR2: MNHEY and SMNVEV (reference sequence). CDR3 sequence (DNA): TGTGCCAGCAGACCACGTCCGGGACAAGCCTACAATGAGCAGTTCTTC. Translating gives CASRPRPGQAYNEQFF.

The V call is TRBV18, the J call TRBJ1-2; maybe TRBD1 (6 bases). This CDR3 spans 15 amino acids. V gave up 0 bases and J gave up 4 bases, with 12 bases separating them. Per germline, CDR1 KGHSH and CDR2 LQKENI. The CDR3 here is CASSPPNRGPYGYTF. The CDR3, as DNA: TGTGCCAGCTCACCACCGAATCGGGGGCCCTATGGCTACACCTTC.

This clonotype was seen a handful of times. The V call is TRBV28, the J call TRBJ2-4; D unclear. CDR1 is MDHEN and CDR2 is SYDVKM in the germline V gene. Trimming stripped 7 bases from V and 1 base from J, with 17 bases between. The CDR3 sequence is 16 residues long. CDR3 nucleotides: TGTGCCAGCATGGGAAGTAGAACGGAGGCCAAAAACATTCAGTACTTC. Its translation: CASMGSRTEAKNIQYF.

The rearrangement links TRBV5-1 to TRBJ1-2, with 8 bases identical to TRBD1. CDR1 and CDR2 (germline): SGHRS, YFSETQ. The CDR3 has 14 residues. V was clipped by 4 bases and J by 5 bases; unmatched bases: 7. The CDR3 nucleotides read TGCGCCAGCAGCGCTCAGGGGGCCCTGTATGGCTACACCTTC. It specifies CASSAQGALYGYTF. Variable domain in full (rest from reference TRBV5-1 and TRBJ1-2): KAGVTQTPRYLIKTRGQQVTLSCSPISGHRSVSWYQQTPGQGLQFLFEYFSETQRNKGNFPGRFSGRQFSNSRSEMNVSTLELGDSALYLCASSAQGALYGYTFGSGTRLTVV.

This clonotype was counted once. Here the CDR3 reads CASSRWANEQFF. The DNA for the CDR3 is TGTGCCAGCAGCCGATGGGCCAATGAGCAGTTCTTC. The chain employs TRBV12-3 or TRBV12-4 and TRBJ2-1; D is unresolved. Trimming cost V 6 bases and J 6 bases, with 9 bases left between them. This CDR3 has 12 amino acids.

In its sample, this clonotype was seen once. The chain carries TRBV7-9 and TRBJ2-7, with D unresolved. The CDR3 spans 14 residues. The germline V gene encodes CDR1 SEHNR and CDR2 FQNEAQ (reference sequence). Trimming pared 5 bases from V and 0 bases from J, leaving 11 bases between. CDR3 coding DNA: TGTGCCAGCAGCCTCGTGTCATCCTCCTACGAGCAGTACTTC. As protein: CASSLVSSSYEQYF. The variable domain in full, with the rest retrieved from reference TRBV7-9 and TRBJ2-7, is DTGVSQNPRHKITKRGQNVTFRCDPISEHNRLYWYRQTLGQGPEFLTYFQNEAQLEKSRLLSDRFSAERPKGSFSTLEIQRTEQGDSAMYLCASSLVSSSYEQYFGPGTRLTVT.

V and J are TRBV4-2 and TRBJ2-5; maybe TRBD2 (5 bases). This CDR3 contains 14 residues. V gave up 1 base and J gave up 3 bases, with 9 bases separating them. Per the germline V gene, CDR1 is LGHNA and CDR2 is YNFKEQ. The CDR3 spells CASSQGFGKETQYF. As DNA, the CDR3 is TGTGCCAGCAGCCAAGGGTTCGGGAAAGAGACCCAGTACTTC.

V usage is TRBV15 and J usage is TRBJ1-1; unclear D gene. CDR1 is LNHNV, CDR2 YYDKDF, per germline (reference sequence). Deletions cut 0 bases from V and 3 bases from J, with 17 bases between. The CDR3 runs 17 residues. The CDR3 protein is CATSRDHGLGWDTEAFF. The DNA of the CDR3 is TGTGCCACCAGCAGAGATCATGGCTTAGGTTGGGACACTGAAGCTTTCTTT.

The chain combines TRBV6-6 with TRBJ2-1; 7 nucleotides align to TRBD2. V shed 2 bases, J shed 6 bases, and the junction held 13 bases outside the gene matches. The CDR3 extends over 17 amino acids. In germline, CDR1 is MNHNY, CDR2 SVGAGI (reference sequence). The CDR3 loop is CASSYVFGLDYINEQFF. The CDR3 region has the DNA TGTGCCAGCAGTTACGTCTTCGGACTAGACTACATCAATGAGCAGTTCTTC.

This clonotype was detected many times. The chain is built from TRBV9 and TRBJ2-1, with 8 bases fitting TRBD2. This CDR3 spans 17 amino acids. Unmatched junction bases numbered 15, after V lost 0 bases and J lost 10 bases. CDR1 and CDR2 (germline): SGDLS, YYNGEE. The CDR3 DNA sequence: TGTGCCAGCAGCGTAGCGCCTAGCGGGCTACTCAAAGGAGAGCAGTTCTTC. Translated: CASSVAPSGLLKGEQFF.

The gene calls are TRBV5-1 and TRBJ2-2; the D gene is possibly TRBD1 (6 bases). With 0 bases removed from V and 5 bases from J, the gap between germline ends came to 11 bases. This CDR3 is 15 amino acids long. Per the germline V gene, CDR1 is SGHRS and CDR2 is YFSETQ. CDR3 nucleotides: TGCGCCAGCAGCTTGGCAGGGGACGGAACCGGGGAGCTGTTTTTT. Translating gives CASSLAGDGTGELFF.

The chain carries TRBV6-2 or TRBV6-3 and TRBJ1-1, with no clear D. The CDR3 is 14 amino acids. The V and J ends lost 3 bases and 2 bases respectively, with 10 bases between them. Germline V gene lookup returns CDR1 MNHEY and CDR2 SVGEGT. The CDR3 reads CASSYGMGNTEAFF. The CDR3, as DNA: TGTGCCAGCAGTTATGGGATGGGAAACACTGAAGCTTTCTTT.

J is TRBJ1-2 and V is TRBV7-2; 9 bases are a match to TRBD1. Losses at the gene ends were 2 bases for V and 5 bases for J; bases not matched to a gene: 12. This CDR3 is built from 17 residues. Germline-derived CDR1 and CDR2 are SGHTA and FQGNSA. CDR3 amino acids: CASSLLKGGQGIYGYTF. CDR3 DNA sequence: TGTGCCAGCAGCTTATTGAAGGGGGGACAGGGAATTTATGGCTACACCTTC. Variable domain in full (rest from reference TRBV7-2 and TRBJ1-2): GAGVSQSPSNKVTEKGKDVELRCDPISGHTALYWYRQSLGQGLEFLIYFQGNSAPDKSGLPSDRFSAERTGGSVSTLTIQRTQQEDSAVYLCASSLLKGGQGIYGYTFGSGTRLTVV.

The V call is TRBV20-1, the J call TRBJ1-3; D remains unclear. This CDR3 has 18 residues. V was clipped by 0 bases and J by 4 bases, with 22 bases between them. Germline loops: CDR1 DFQATT, CDR2 SNEGSKA (reference sequence). CDR3 in DNA: TGCAGTGCTAGAGACTTAGGGCTCTCGCGAAGGAGGGGAAACACCATATATTTT. It specifies CSARDLGLSRRRGNTIYF.

This clonotype was seen only a few times. The V and J genes are TRBV29-1 and TRBJ2-7, with 9 bases matching TRBD1. The CDR3 sequence is 14 residues long. Germline V gene lookup returns CDR1 SQVTM and CDR2 ANQGSEA. With V trimmed by 5 bases and J by 3 bases, 8 bases remained unmatched. The CDR3 sequence is CSVPGQGGFYEQYF. The DNA of the CDR3 is TGCAGCGTTCCGGGACAGGGCGGTTTCTACGAGCAGTACTTC.

The sample holds one count of this clonotype. The chain links TRBV2 to TRBJ1-1; maybe TRBD1 (5 bases). V was clipped by 10 bases and J by 1 base, with 16 bases between them. Germline CDR1 reads SNHLY; CDR2 reads FYNNEI. The CDR3 totals 14 residues. The CDR3, as DNA: TGTGCCACCACCAACGCAGGGAAGAACACTGAAGCTTTCTTT. Translated, it gives CATTNAGKNTEAFF.

V usage is TRBV18 and J usage is TRBJ1-2; 8 bases align to TRBD1. The CDR3 spans 17 residues. J lost 1 base, V lost 3 bases, and 10 bases had no gene match. CDR1 KGHSH and CDR2 LQKENI come from the germline V gene. The CDR3, as DNA: TGTGCCAGCTCACCGACCCCAGGGGGCGGCATTAACTATGGCTACACCTTC. Translation: CASSPTPGGGINYGYTF. Full variable domain (remainder filled in from reference TRBV18 and TRBJ1-2): NAGVMQNPRHLVRRRGQEARLRCSPMKGHSHVYWYRQLPEEGLKFMVYLQKENIIDESGMPKERFSAEFPKEGPSILRIQQVVRGDSAAYFCASSPTPGGGINYGYTFGSGTRLTVV.